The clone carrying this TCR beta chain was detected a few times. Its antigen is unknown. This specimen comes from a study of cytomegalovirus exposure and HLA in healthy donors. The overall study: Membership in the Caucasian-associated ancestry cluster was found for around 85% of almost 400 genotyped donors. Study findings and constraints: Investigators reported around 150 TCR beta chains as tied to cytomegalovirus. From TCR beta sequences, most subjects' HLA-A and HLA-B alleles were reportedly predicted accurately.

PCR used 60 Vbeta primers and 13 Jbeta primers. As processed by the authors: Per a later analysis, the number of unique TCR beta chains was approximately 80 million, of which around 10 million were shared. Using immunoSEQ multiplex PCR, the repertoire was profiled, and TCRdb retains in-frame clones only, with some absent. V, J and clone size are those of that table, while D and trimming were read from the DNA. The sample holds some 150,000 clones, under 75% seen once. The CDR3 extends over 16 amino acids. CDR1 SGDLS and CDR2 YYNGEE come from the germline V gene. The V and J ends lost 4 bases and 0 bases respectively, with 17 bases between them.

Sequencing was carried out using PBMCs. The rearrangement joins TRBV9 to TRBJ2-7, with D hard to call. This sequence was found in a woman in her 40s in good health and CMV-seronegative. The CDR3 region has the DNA TGTGCCAGCAGCCCCCGTTTGAGTCCGAGCTCCTACGAGCAGTACTTC. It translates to CASSPRLSPSSYEQYF.